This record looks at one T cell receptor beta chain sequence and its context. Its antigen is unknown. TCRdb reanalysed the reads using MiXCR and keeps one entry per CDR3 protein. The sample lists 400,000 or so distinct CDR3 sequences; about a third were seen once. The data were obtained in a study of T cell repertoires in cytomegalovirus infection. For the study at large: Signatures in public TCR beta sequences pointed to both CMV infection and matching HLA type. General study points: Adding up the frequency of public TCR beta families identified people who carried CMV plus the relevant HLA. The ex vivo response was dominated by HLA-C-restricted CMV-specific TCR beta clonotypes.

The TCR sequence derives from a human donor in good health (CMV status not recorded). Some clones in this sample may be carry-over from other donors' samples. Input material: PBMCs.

CDR3 coding DNA: TGTGCCAGCAGCTTTAGCGGGACTTCCAGTGAGCTGTTTTTT. Translated, it gives CASSFSGTSSELFF. The V and J genes are TRBV7-8 and TRBJ2-2; 8 nucleotides line up with TRBD2. Germline V gene data show CDR1 as SGHVS and CDR2 as FQNEAQ. The CDR3 length is 14 residues. The J segment lost 11 bases and the V segment lost 3 bases, leaving 8 bases of the junction unmatched.